A selection of T cell receptor beta chains follows, all from one sample in a study of identical twins. TCRdb recomputed calls from the 5' RACE reads with MiXCR, one row per CDR3 protein. The sample includes around 1.7 million distinct CDR3 sequences, under 35% of them seen just once. Sequencing was performed on cord blood. The receptor source for this set is a newborn girl in good health. Each CDR3 is given without its conserved first and last residue. Each record gives: CDR3 protein, J gene, V gene.

ASSKGRVRETQY | TRBJ2-5 | TRBV5-6
ASSSPVRGETQY | TRBJ2-5 | TRBV27
ASSFSSGQGADTQY | TRBJ2-3 | TRBV28
ASSLVQGREQY | TRBJ2-7 | TRBV5-1
ASSAKGLQGSPLH | TRBJ1-6 | TRBV9
ATSVTRETTYEQY | TRBJ2-7 | TRBV24-1
ARETEAF | TRBJ1-1 | TRBV19
ASSEEGGHNEQY | TRBJ2-5 | TRBV11-2
SARSGNEQF | TRBJ2-1 | TRBV20-1
TSIPGAPEGPQH | TRBJ1-5 | TRBV19